Listed below are T cell receptor beta chains from one sample, sequenced in a study of blood T cell repertoires in COVID-19. Some clones are missing from TCRdb's copy, which holds only in-frame ones; the method was immunoSEQ multiplex PCR. The sample has 300,000 to 400,000 clones, roughly 89% seen once; the top ten hold 9.5% to 10%. Input material: peripheral blood. The receptors were sampled from a man younger than 40 with COVID-19, enrolled during active disease. Both conserved end residues are part of each CDR3. A D gene is named only where the DNA matches it firmly. A row's size may be missing; if present it is once, few, many or a size class.

CDR3 protein	CDR3 DNA	clone size	V gene	J gene	D gene	CDR3 length
CAWSVFVTSGNYNEQFF	TGTGCCTGGAGTGTATTTGTGACTAGCGGGAACTACAATGAGCAGTTCTTC	NA	TRBV30	TRBJ2-1	TRBD2	17
CASSETGGSGANVLTF	TGTGCCAGCAGTGAAACAGGGGGCTCTGGGGCCAACGTCCTGACTTTC	NA	TRBV6-1	TRBJ2-6	TRBD1	16
CASSAQAGGAYEQYF	TGTGCCAGCAGCGCTCAAGCGGGGGGAGCCTACGAGCAGTACTTC	NA	TRBV5-6	TRBJ2-7	TRBD2	15
CASSQFTGASNEKLFF	TGTGCCAGCAGCCAATTTACAGGGGCGAGTAATGAAAAACTGTTTTTT	NA	TRBV14	TRBJ1-4	TRBD1	16
CASSELQGTEAFF	TGTGCCAGCAGCGAATTACAGGGGACTGAAGCTTTCTTT	NA	TRBV28	TRBJ1-1	TRBD1	13
CASSLWGASGSSSNEQYF	TGTGCCAGCAGTTTATGGGGGGCTAGCGGGAGTTCTTCCAACGAGCAGTACTTC	NA	TRBV27	TRBJ2-7	TRBD2	18
CASSTSRSGQPQHF	TGTGCCAGCAGCACCTCCCGGTCGGGTCAGCCCCAGCATTTT	NA	TRBV2	TRBJ1-5	NA	14
CASSLQGWGYTF	TGTGCCAGCAGTTTACAGGGTTGGGGCTACACCTTC	NA	TRBV12-3/TRBV12-4	TRBJ1-2	NA	12
CASSWGQKNTEAFF	TGTGCCAGCAGCTGGGGACAGAAGAACACTGAAGCTTTCTTT	NA	TRBV7-9	TRBJ1-1	TRBD1	14
CASSLKTQTEAFF	TGCGCCAGCAGCTTGAAGACACAAACTGAAGCTTTCTTT	NA	TRBV5-1	TRBJ1-1	NA	13
CASSLRRGNGYTF	TGTGCCAGCAGTTTAAGACGAGGGAATGGCTACACCTTC	NA	TRBV12-3/TRBV12-4	TRBJ1-2	NA	13
CASSSRDRGGTGELFF	TGTGCCAGCAGTTCCCGGGACAGGGGGGGAACCGGGGAGCTGTTTTTT	NA	TRBV27	TRBJ2-2	TRBD1	16
CASTEGANEKLFF	TGTGCCTCAACAGAGGGGGCTAATGAAAAACTGTTTTTT	NA	TRBV5-6	TRBJ1-4	NA	13
CASSQDLAPFGTSGKPDTQYF	TGTGCCAGCAGCCAAGATTTGGCCCCATTTGGGACTAGCGGGAAGCCAGATACGCAGTATTTT	NA	TRBV3-1/TRBV3-2	TRBJ2-3	TRBD2	21
CASSNRDRNTEAFF	TGTGCCAGCAGCAACCGGGACAGGAACACTGAAGCTTTCTTT	NA	TRBV7-2	TRBJ1-1	TRBD1	14
CATSILVGAGLYEQYF	TGTGCCACCAGCATTCTCGTTGGGGCAGGGCTCTACGAGCAGTACTTC	NA	TRBV15	TRBJ2-7	NA	16
CASRDPRDTVWGEAFF	TGTGCCAGCAGGGATCCCCGGGACACCGTTTGGGGTGAAGCTTTCTTT	NA	TRBV2	TRBJ1-1	NA	16
CASSLRTSGNAEQFF	TGTGCCAGCTCACTCCGGACTAGCGGGAACGCTGAGCAGTTCTTC	NA	TRBV18	TRBJ2-1	TRBD2	15
CASSVGGGHSSYEQYF	TGTGCCAGCAGCGTAGGGGGGGGGCACAGCTCCTACGAGCAGTACTTC	NA	TRBV9	TRBJ2-7	NA	16
CSASLAGGPTDTQYF	TGCAGTGCTAGTCTAGCGGGGGGGCCTACAGATACGCAGTATTTT	NA	TRBV20-1	TRBJ2-3	TRBD2	15
CASRHSGGGETQYF	TGCGCCAGCAGACATTCCGGGGGTGGCGAGACCCAGTACTTC	once	TRBV5-1	TRBJ2-5	NA	14
CASSLGRNEQYF	TGTGCCAGCAGCCTCGGGAGGAACGAGCAGTACTTC	NA	TRBV5-6	TRBJ2-7	TRBD2	12
CASSLLATGYNEQFF	TGCGCCAGCAGCTTGCTGGCGACAGGTTACAATGAGCAGTTCTTC	NA	TRBV5-1	TRBJ2-1	NA	15
CASSRAAGAQYF	TGTGCCAGCAGCAGAGCTGCGGGAGCCCAGTACTTC	NA	TRBV2	TRBJ2-5	TRBD2	12